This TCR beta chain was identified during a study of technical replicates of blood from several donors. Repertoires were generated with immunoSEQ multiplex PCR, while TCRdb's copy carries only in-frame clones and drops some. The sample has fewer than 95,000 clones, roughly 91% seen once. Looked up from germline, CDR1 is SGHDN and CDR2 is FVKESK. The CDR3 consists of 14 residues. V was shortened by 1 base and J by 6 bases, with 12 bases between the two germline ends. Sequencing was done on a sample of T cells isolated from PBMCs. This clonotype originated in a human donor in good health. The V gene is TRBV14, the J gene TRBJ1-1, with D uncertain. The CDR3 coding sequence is TGTGCCAGCAGCCAAGTCGAAGGTGGGCCTGAAGCTTTCTTT. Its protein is CASSQVEGGPEAFF.